This passage covers 3 T cell receptor beta chains from one sample sequenced in a study of T-cell reconstitution after alpha-beta-depleted transplantation in children. Unique molecular identifiers were incorporated into the prepared TCRbeta library. Each CDR3 protein is one row after TCRdb ran MiXCR on the PCR reads. The repertoire holds hundreds of thousands of distinct CDR3 sequences, 13% seen once, with 3.5% to 4.5% in the top ten. This specimen was PBMCs, taken from the stem cell graft. These receptors all stem from a human donor who donated a stem cell graft to a child with Fanconi anemia.

The chain is built from TRBV5-1 and TRBJ2-7; no firm D call. CDR3 size: 12 residues. Trimming shortened V by 3 bases and J by 5 bases, and 9 bases separated the two germline ends. CDR1 and CDR2 from the germline V gene are SGHRS and YFSETQ. CDR3 amino acids: CASSYLSHEQYF. CDR3 bases: TGCGCCAGCAGCTACCTGTCCCACGAGCAGTACTTC.

The rearrangement joins TRBV7-3 to TRBJ2-1, with D perhaps being TRBD1 or TRBD2 (5 bases each). V was pared by 4 bases and J by 14 bases, with 15 bases between. CDR1 and CDR2 from the germline V gene are SGHTA and FQGTGA. This CDR3 spans 12 amino acids. The DNA for the CDR3 is TGTGCCAGCAGCTCGTCGTTGGGGGTGAAGTTCTTC. Encoded protein: CASSSSLGVKFF.

This clonotype has more than one count but fewer than ten. V gene TRBV10-3 combines with J gene TRBJ2-1, with 9 bases fitting TRBD1. Germline loops: CDR1 ENHRY, CDR2 SYGVKD. The V and J ends lost 0 bases and 7 bases, in that order; junction bases with no gene match: 1. The CDR3 runs 14 residues. The DNA for the CDR3 is TGTGCCATCAGTGAGTCGACAGGGGGAAATGAGCAGTTCTTC. Amino acids: CAISESTGGNEQFF.